This TCR beta chain was identified in a study of CD8 T cells in Susac syndrome. RNA totalling roughly 0.45 to 1 ug underwent reverse transcription with random hexamers. TCRdb passed the immunoSEQ multiplex PCR reads through MiXCR, listing each CDR3 protein once. The sample consists of around 230,000 distinct CDR3 sequences, about 95% of them appearing once. Overall study findings and caveats: The study acknowledged a relatively small number of individuals in its TCR sequencing and HLA analysis.

With respect to this clonotype: Its antigen remains unknown.

The CDR3 consists of 15 residues. The germline V gene has CDR1 SNHLY and CDR2 FYNNEI. The ends were cut back, 6 bases at V and 7 bases at J, with 21 bases in the middle. Sequencing was performed on CD4+ T cells from PBMCs. The chain recombines TRBV2 with TRBJ1-2, with TRBD1 as a possible D gene (5 bases). This clonotype was sampled from a human donor with multiple sclerosis. The CDR3 region is CASSVPLGTRGGYTF. CDR3 nucleotide sequence: TGTGCCAGCAGCGTTCCCCTCGGGACCCGGGGTGGCTACACCTTC.